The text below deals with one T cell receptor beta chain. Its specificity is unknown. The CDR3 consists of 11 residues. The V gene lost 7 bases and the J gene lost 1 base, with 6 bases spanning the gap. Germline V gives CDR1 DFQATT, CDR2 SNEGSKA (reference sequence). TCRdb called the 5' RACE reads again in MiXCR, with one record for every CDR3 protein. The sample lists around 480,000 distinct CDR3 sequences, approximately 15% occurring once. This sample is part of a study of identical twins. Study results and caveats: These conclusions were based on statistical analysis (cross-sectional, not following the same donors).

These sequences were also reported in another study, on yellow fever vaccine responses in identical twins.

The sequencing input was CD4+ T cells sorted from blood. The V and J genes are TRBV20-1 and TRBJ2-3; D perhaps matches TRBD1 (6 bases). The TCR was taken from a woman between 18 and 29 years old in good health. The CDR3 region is CSGGRTDTQYF. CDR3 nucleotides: TGCAGTGGGGGGCGCACAGATACGCAGTATTTT.